The 26 T cell receptor beta chains below come from one sample, sequenced in a study of blood T cells in healthy people across ages. Primers used in a second PCR of roughly 6 to 11 cycles were a sample-barcoded 5' primer and a J-beta primer mix. Each CDR3 protein gets one entry after TCRdb re-called the 5' RACE reads with MiXCR. Of almost 300,000 distinct CDR3 sequences in the sample, roughly 27% were seen once. The specimen was blood. Source of these receptors: an older woman in good health.

This chain uses TRBV7-8 with TRBJ1-1, with D perhaps matching TRBD1 (5 bases). The V end was cut by 5 bases, the J end by 8 bases, with 12 bases between. Germline CDR1 and CDR2: SGHVS and FQNEAQ. This CDR3 has 12 amino acids. The CDR3 loop is CASSPRQPEAFF. The CDR3 DNA reads as TGTGCCAGCAGCCCCCGACAGCCCGAAGCTTTCTTT.

This sequence joins TRBV6-2 or TRBV6-3 and TRBJ2-1; 12 nucleotides match TRBD2. CDR3 size: 19 residues. V dropped 2 bases and J dropped 4; count of bases not matched to a gene: 12. From germline, CDR1 is MNHEY and CDR2 SVGEGT. CDR3 protein: CASSYPGLAGGTAYNEQFF. Here the CDR3 DNA reads TGTGCCAGCAGTTACCCCGGGCTAGCGGGAGGGACCGCTTACAATGAGCAGTTCTTC.

This clonotype came up a few times. V usage is TRBV3-1 and J usage is TRBJ1-4, with TRBD1 identical over 8 bases. From germline, CDR1 is LGHDT and CDR2 YNNKEL (reference sequence). The J segment lost 12 bases and the V segment lost 4 bases, leaving 4 bases of the junction unmatched. The CDR3 has 12 residues. The CDR3 nucleotides read TGTGCCAGCAGCCCTGACAGGGGACAACTGTTTTTT. Protein product: CASSPDRGQLFF.

The chain recombines TRBV6-5 with TRBJ1-1; 8 bases match TRBD1. V shed 4 bases, J shed 6 bases, and the junction held 13 bases outside the gene matches. Germline loops: CDR1 MNHEY, CDR2 SVGAGI. The CDR3 has 16 amino acids. The CDR3 region has the DNA TGTGCCAGCAGTTCGTCTCCAGGGGGCGGTGGGGCTGAAGCTTTCTTT. It yields the protein CASSSSPGGGGAEAFF.

This clonotype was observed a few times. The V call is TRBV20-1, the J call TRBJ2-5; 7 bases map to TRBD2. This CDR3 region has 15 residues. V was pared by 0 bases and J by 2 bases, with 6 bases of the junction left unmatched. The V gene's germline CDR1 is DFQATT and CDR2 SNEGSKA (reference sequence). The CDR3 is CSARDLRELQETQYF. The CDR3 DNA reads TGCAGTGCTAGAGACCTGCGGGAGCTTCAAGAGACCCAGTACTTC.

This clonotype was detected a few times. The chain couples TRBV20-1 to TRBJ2-6, with TRBD2 as a possible D gene (5 bases). The V gene lost 5 bases and the J gene lost 0 bases, with 14 bases spanning the gap. The CDR3 loop spans 16 amino acids. The germline V gene encodes CDR1 DFQATT and CDR2 SNEGSKA (reference sequence). CDR3 loop: CSARTGLGSGANVLTF. DNA of the CDR3: TGCAGTGCTCGGACTGGTCTGGGCTCTGGGGCCAACGTCCTGACTTTC.

This clonotype showed up just a few times. The chain recombines TRBV6-2 or TRBV6-3 with TRBJ2-1, with D maybe TRBD2 (6 bases). This CDR3 has 15 residues. In germline, CDR1 is MNHEY, CDR2 SVGEGT. V was clipped by 5 bases and J by 0 bases, with 11 bases between them. DNA for the CDR3: TGTGCCAGCAGTCCTAGGACTAACTCCTACAATGAGCAGTTCTTC. Residues: CASSPRTNSYNEQFF.

CDR3 amino acids: CSAGGTGMSYEQYF. The CDR3 bases are TGCAGTGCTGGAGGGACAGGGATGTCCTACGAGCAGTACTTC. This rearrangement joins TRBV20-1 to TRBJ2-7; TRBD1 agrees at 9 bases. CDR3 length equals 14 residues. V lost 5 bases, J lost 1 base, and 6 bases stayed unmatched. Germline CDR1 is DFQATT and CDR2 is SNEGSKA (reference sequence).

In this sample, this clonotype turned up a few times. The chain carries TRBV18 and TRBJ2-1; TRBD2 matches at 7 bases. Germline loops: CDR1 KGHSH, CDR2 LQKENI. V lost 6 bases, J lost 10 bases, and 15 bases stayed unmatched. CDR3 length: 15 residues. CDR3 amino acids: CASSYGRREIDEQFF. The CDR3 DNA follows: TGTGCCAGCTCCTATGGGCGGCGGGAGATCGACGAGCAGTTCTTC. Using reference TRBV18 and TRBJ2-1 for the parts outside the CDR3, the full variable domain is NAGVMQNPRHLVRRRGQEARLRCSPMKGHSHVYWYRQLPEEGLKFMVYLQKENIIDESGMPKERFSAEFPKEGPSILRIQQVVRGDSAAYFCASSYGRREIDEQFFGPGTRLTVL.

The chain is built from TRBV12-3 or TRBV12-4 and TRBJ1-3, with no clear D. The V end was cut by 4 bases, the J end by 6 bases, with 13 bases between. This CDR3 is 14 amino acids long. CDR3 region: CASSSGAMANTIYF. The CDR3 bases are TGTGCCAGCAGTTCCGGAGCGATGGCAAACACCATATATTTT.

J is TRBJ2-7 and V is TRBV20-1, with 11 bases identical to TRBD2. The J segment lost 2 bases and the V segment lost 5 bases, leaving 11 bases of the junction unmatched. Germline V gene lookup returns CDR1 DFQATT and CDR2 SNEGSKA (reference sequence). The CDR3 spans 16 residues. For the CDR3, the DNA is TGCAGTGCTCCCGGGACTAGCGGAGGAGGGACCTACGAGCAGTACTTC. Its translation is CSAPGTSGGGTYEQYF.

This clonotype has more than one count but fewer than ten. The chain employs TRBV7-9 and TRBJ1-4; TRBD1 agrees at 7 bases. This CDR3 comprises 16 residues. Germline CDR1 SEHNR, CDR2 FQNEAQ (reference sequence). V gave up 1 base and J gave up 8 bases; unmatched junction bases: 10. The CDR3 bases are TGTGCCAGCAGCTTAGGCTTAGCGACAGGGCGCGAAAAACTGTTTTTT. Amino acids: CASSLGLATGREKLFF.

V is TRBV6-5 and J is TRBJ2-3, with TRBD2 matching 7 bases. CDR1 is MNHEY, CDR2 SVGAGI, per germline. The CDR3 runs 10 residues. The V gene end was trimmed by 8 bases and the J gene end by 8 bases; junction bases not matched to a gene: 1. The CDR3 region is CASGRGTQYF. As DNA, the CDR3 is TGTGCCAGCGGGAGGGGTACGCAGTATTTT.

This chain links TRBV28 with TRBJ1-2, with unresolved D. This CDR3 contains 13 residues. Germline V gene data show CDR1 as MDHEN and CDR2 as SYDVKM. V was clipped by 5 bases and J by 0 bases, with 7 bases between them. The CDR3 sequence: CASSQTANYGYTF. CDR3 in DNA: TGTGCCAGCAGTCAAACAGCTAACTATGGCTACACCTTC.

Notes on this clonotype: The junction does not match germline at one end; this may be a read error. V usage is TRBV7-7 and J usage is TRBJ2-7; TRBD1 matches at 8 bases. Germline CDR1 and CDR2: SSHAT and FNYEAQ (reference sequence). The CDR3 loop spans 13 amino acids. Here the CDR3 DNA reads TGTGCTAGCAGCCCGACAGGGGAACAATCGCAGTACTTC. This sequence encodes CASSPTGEQSQYF.

Many counts were recorded for this clonotype. J is TRBJ2-5 and V is TRBV2; unclear D gene. Germline V gene lookup returns CDR1 SNHLY and CDR2 FYNNEI. The CDR3 spans 12 residues. V was cut by 5 bases and J by 3 bases, with 7 bases left in between. In DNA, the CDR3 is TGTGCCAGCAGTCTAGGGAAAGAGACCCAGTACTTC. Its translation is CASSLGKETQYF.

The sample holds a few counts of this clonotype. CDR3 sequence: CASSPRAGPAADTQYF. DNA for the CDR3: TGTGCCAGCAGCCCCCGAGCGGGCCCTGCGGCAGATACGCAGTATTTT. The V and J genes are TRBV13 and TRBJ2-3, with D possibly being TRBD2 (6 bases). The CDR3 runs to 16 residues. V lost 5 bases and J lost 4, with 19 bases in between. Germline CDR1 and CDR2: PRHDT and FYEKMQ (reference sequence).

V usage is TRBV9 and J usage is TRBJ1-3; TRBD1 agrees at 11 bases. J was trimmed by 0 bases and V by 3 bases; bases with no gene match: 5. Per the germline V gene, CDR1 is SGDLS and CDR2 is YYNGEE. CDR3 size: 17 residues. CDR3 residues: CASSAGTGGDSGNTIYF. The DNA for the CDR3 is TGTGCCAGCAGCGCGGGGACAGGGGGTGACTCTGGAAACACCATATATTTT.

This clonotype was counted at least ten times. This chain joins TRBV7-2 and TRBJ2-5; 13 bases are a match to TRBD2. The ends lost 5 bases at V and 2 bases at J; junction bases unmatched: 11. The germline V gene has CDR1 SGHTA and CDR2 FQGNSA. The CDR3 is 18 amino acids. CDR3 nucleotide sequence: TGTGCCAGCAGCCGCAAGGGGGGACTAGCGGGAAGTCAAGAGACCCAGTACTTC. Translating it yields CASSRKGGLAGSQETQYF.

The V and J genes are TRBV12-3 or TRBV12-4 and TRBJ2-3; no clear D gene. V lost 4 bases, J lost 1 base, and 12 bases lay in between. The CDR3 contains 15 residues. CDR3 bases: TGTGCCAGCAGTTCCGACTGGCGGCGCACAGATACGCAGTATTTT. Its protein is CASSSDWRRTDTQYF.

This clonotype was found a few times. This rearrangement joins TRBV20-1 to TRBJ2-3; D is possibly TRBD1 (5 bases). The CDR3 length is 14 residues. With 6 bases removed from V and 0 bases from J, the gap between germline ends came to 13 bases. CDR1 and CDR2 from the germline V gene are DFQATT and SNEGSKA (reference sequence). The CDR3 loop is CSAGAKTSTDTQYF. The CDR3 DNA is TGCAGTGCAGGGGCGAAAACTAGCACAGATACGCAGTATTTT.

The chain employs TRBV28 and TRBJ1-1, with TRBD1 matching 10 bases. Germline V lookup: CDR1 MDHEN, CDR2 SYDVKM. Losses at the gene ends were 6 bases for V and 5 bases for J; bases not matched to a gene: 9. This CDR3 comprises 15 residues. The CDR3 DNA reads as TGTGCCAGCAGGTCACTGACAGGGGGCGTAACTGAAGCTTTCTTT. Its protein is CASRSLTGGVTEAFF.

Note on this clonotype: Possible read error: a much larger clone is one base away. V gene TRBV20-1 combines with J gene TRBJ2-5; the D gene is possibly TRBD2 (6 bases). V lost 3 bases to trimming and J lost 11 bases, with 22 bases between them. Germline V CDR1 and CDR2: DFQATT, SNEGSKA (reference sequence). This CDR3 spans 14 amino acids. The DNA for the CDR3 is TGCAGTGCTAGCAGGCTAGCGATTGGCTACAAGCAGTACTTC. Its translation: CSASRLAIGYKQYF.

This clonotype has just a few counts. The chain links TRBV7-2 to TRBJ1-2; the D gene is possibly TRBD1 (6 bases). CDR3 length: 15 amino acids. V was trimmed by 2 bases and J by 0 bases, leaving 10 bases between them. Germline V gives CDR1 SGHTA, CDR2 FQGNSA. CDR3 nucleotide sequence: TGTGCCAGCAGCTTAAGGGCAGGGGCTAACTATGGCTACACCTTC. Translation gives CASSLRAGANYGYTF.

This rearrangement joins TRBV20-1 to TRBJ2-3, with unresolved D. The CDR3 has 13 amino acids. Germline loops: CDR1 DFQATT, CDR2 SNEGSKA (reference sequence). V was clipped by 2 bases and J by 1 base, with 7 bases between them. CDR3 amino acids: CSARFDGTDTQYF. CDR3 coding DNA: TGCAGTGCTAGATTTGACGGCACAGATACGCAGTATTTT.

The rearrangement uses TRBV3-1 and TRBJ2-7; the D gene is possibly TRBD1 (5 bases). V lost 0 bases, J lost 6 bases, and 15 bases lay in between. Germline CDR1 is LGHDT and CDR2 is YNNKEL (reference sequence). This CDR3 is 15 amino acids long. CDR3 in amino acids: CASSQDWNSQGEQYF. The CDR3 nucleotides read TGTGCCAGCAGCCAAGATTGGAATAGCCAGGGCGAGCAGTACTTC.